These T cell receptor beta chains were read from a single sample in a study of shared clonotypes between healthy human individuals. Method: immunoSEQ multiplex PCR; TCRdb's copy keeps in-frame clones and lacks some. The data hold roughly 2.5 million clones, with more than 80% observed a single time. Sequenced sample: naive CD4+ T cells sorted from blood. These receptors all stem from a man between 18 and 35 years old in good health. Both conserved end residues are part of each CDR3. The D gene is left open where the match is weak. Clone size is shown for a subset of rows, as once, few, many or a class of expanded clone.

abundance: -
v_gene: TRBV5-5
len: 13
j_gene: TRBJ2-7
d_gene: -
CDR3nt: TGTGCCAGCAGCCCCCCGGGAACCCTCGAGCAGTACTTC
CDR3aa: CASSPPGTLEQYF

abundance: -
v_gene: TRBV5-1
len: 13
j_gene: TRBJ2-7
d_gene: TRBD1
CDR3nt: TGCGCCAGCAGCTGGGACAGGGCCAACGAGCAGTACTTC
CDR3aa: CASSWDRANEQYF

abundance: -
v_gene: TRBV25-1
len: 13
j_gene: TRBJ2-7
d_gene: TRBD2
CDR3nt: TGTGCCAGCAGTGGACTAGCGGAATACGAGCAGTACTTC
CDR3aa: CASSGLAEYEQYF

abundance: -
v_gene: TRBV10-1
len: 13
j_gene: TRBJ2-2
d_gene: -
CDR3nt: TGCGCCAGCAGTGAGGTGAACACCGGGGAGCTGTTTTTT
CDR3aa: CASSEVNTGELFF

abundance: -
v_gene: TRBV11-3
len: 15
j_gene: TRBJ1-1
d_gene: TRBD1
CDR3nt: TGTGCCAGCAGCTTATACGGGACAGGGGTGACTGAAGCTTTCTTT
CDR3aa: CASSLYGTGVTEAFF

abundance: -
v_gene: TRBV9
len: 15
j_gene: TRBJ1-1
d_gene: -
CDR3nt: TGTGCCAGCAGCGTAGAGGATTTGGGAAACACTGAAGCTTTCTTT
CDR3aa: CASSVEDLGNTEAFF

abundance: few
v_gene: TRBV2
len: 13
j_gene: TRBJ1-6
d_gene: -
CDR3nt: TGTGCCAGTACCGCCTCTTGGACGTCACCCCTCCACTTT
CDR3aa: CASTASWTSPLHF

abundance: -
v_gene: TRBV19
len: 13
j_gene: TRBJ1-2
d_gene: -
CDR3nt: TGTGCCAGTAGTATGGGCAGGAACTATGGCTACACCTTC
CDR3aa: CASSMGRNYGYTF

abundance: -
v_gene: TRBV14
len: 20
j_gene: TRBJ2-7
d_gene: TRBD2
CDR3nt: TGTGCCAGCAGCCAAGTGGCGGGGGTCTTTTTCTCCGACCCTCTGGCCGAGCAGTACTTC
CDR3aa: CASSQVAGVFFSDPLAEQYF

abundance: -
v_gene: TRBV18
len: 16
j_gene: TRBJ1-3
d_gene: -
CDR3nt: TGTGCCAGCCATGACCCGGAGACACCCTTCGGAAACACCATATATTTT
CDR3aa: CASHDPETPFGNTIYF

abundance: -
v_gene: TRBV7-8
len: 15
j_gene: TRBJ1-4
d_gene: TRBD1
CDR3nt: TGTGCCAGCAGCACGGCCCGGGACAGAGATGAAAAACTGTTTTTT
CDR3aa: CASSTARDRDEKLFF

abundance: -
v_gene: TRBV10-3
len: 16
j_gene: TRBJ2-7
d_gene: -
CDR3nt: TGTGCCATCAGTGCATCAAAGCCGGGGGCGTCCTACGAGCAGTACTTC
CDR3aa: CAISASKPGASYEQYF

abundance: -
v_gene: TRBV2
len: 12
j_gene: TRBJ2-5
d_gene: -
CDR3nt: TGTGCCAGCAGTGCGTCCCAAGAGACCCAGTACTTC
CDR3aa: CASSASQETQYF

abundance: -
v_gene: TRBV27
len: 15
j_gene: TRBJ1-1
d_gene: -
CDR3nt: TGTGCCAGCAGTCCGCCTCACAAGATTCGGGGTGAAGCTTTCTTT
CDR3aa: CASSPPHKIRGEAFF

abundance: -
v_gene: TRBV30
len: 15
j_gene: TRBJ2-6
d_gene: TRBD2
CDR3nt: TGTGCCTGGAGTCGGGGGGGCCTTGGGGCCAACGTCCTGACTTTC
CDR3aa: CAWSRGGLGANVLTF

abundance: few
v_gene: TRBV12-5
len: 14
j_gene: TRBJ2-2
d_gene: -
CDR3nt: TGTGCTAGTGGTTTAGGGCAGGGGTACGGGGAGCTGTTTTTT
CDR3aa: CASGLGQGYGELFF

abundance: -
v_gene: TRBV5-1
len: 14
j_gene: TRBJ2-1
d_gene: -
CDR3nt: TGCGCCAGCAGCTTGGAGGCGGGGATGGATGAGCAGTTCTTC
CDR3aa: CASSLEAGMDEQFF

abundance: -
v_gene: TRBV12-5
len: 20
j_gene: TRBJ2-6
d_gene: TRBD1
CDR3nt: TGTGCTAGTGGTTTGTACCTCCGGGACAGGGGTTTCTCTGGGGCCAACGTCCTGACTTTC
CDR3aa: CASGLYLRDRGFSGANVLTF

abundance: -
v_gene: TRBV21-1
len: 16
j_gene: TRBJ1-2
d_gene: -
CDR3nt: TGTGCCAGCAGCCAGGCCCTAGACAGGGGAAGATATGGCTACACCTTC
CDR3aa: CASSQALDRGRYGYTF

abundance: -
v_gene: TRBV19
len: 15
j_gene: TRBJ1-1
d_gene: -
CDR3nt: TGTGCCAGTAGTAGGAAGGGCCTGGGGAACACTGAAGCTTTCTTT
CDR3aa: CASSRKGLGNTEAFF

abundance: -
v_gene: TRBV10-3
len: 13
j_gene: TRBJ2-5
d_gene: -
CDR3nt: TGTGCCATCGGGGGAAGACAGCAAGAGACCCAGTACTTC
CDR3aa: CAIGGRQQETQYF

abundance: -
v_gene: TRBV7-2
len: 15
j_gene: TRBJ2-7
d_gene: TRBD2
CDR3nt: TGTGCCAGCAGCTTTGTAGCGGGGGGGACCTACGAGCAGTACTTC
CDR3aa: CASSFVAGGTYEQYF

abundance: -
v_gene: TRBV5-1
len: 18
j_gene: TRBJ2-3
d_gene: TRBD2
CDR3nt: TGCGCCAGCAGCTCCTCTAGCGGGGGGGCCAATATTGTGGATACGCAGTATTTT
CDR3aa: CASSSSSGGANIVDTQYF

abundance: few
v_gene: TRBV6-5
len: 13
j_gene: TRBJ1-5
d_gene: TRBD1
CDR3nt: TGTGCCAGCAGGGACAGGCTCAATCAGCCCCAGCATTTT
CDR3aa: CASRDRLNQPQHF

abundance: -
v_gene: TRBV7-2
len: 17
j_gene: TRBJ2-1
d_gene: TRBD2
CDR3nt: TGTGCCAGCAGGCCCTCGTGGCCTAGCGGGGAATACAATGAGCAGTTCTTC
CDR3aa: CASRPSWPSGEYNEQFF

abundance: -
v_gene: TRBV19
len: 13
j_gene: TRBJ2-7
d_gene: TRBD1
CDR3nt: TGTGCCAGTAGAGGGACAGGGTCCTACGAGCAGTACTTC
CDR3aa: CASRGTGSYEQYF

abundance: -
v_gene: TRBV29-1
len: 12
j_gene: TRBJ2-7
d_gene: -
CDR3nt: TGCAGCGTTGAAACAGGGACCCACGAGCAGTACTTC
CDR3aa: CSVETGTHEQYF